These 28 T cell receptor beta chains originate from one sample sequenced in a study of shared clonotypes between healthy human individuals. Here immunoSEQ multiplex PCR was the method, and the copy in TCRdb shows in-frame clones only, minus some. The sample includes about 2 million clones, just under 95% of them seen just once. Terminally differentiated effector memory CD45RA+ cells were left out of the naive CD8 fraction, which was CD45RO-negative and positively selected for CCR7. The sample comprised naive CD8+ T cells sorted from blood. These receptors were taken from a man aged 18 to 29 in good health.

The gene calls are TRBV13 and TRBJ1-1; TRBD1 is a possible D gene (5 bases). Germline CDR1 reads PRHDT; CDR2 reads FYEKMQ (reference sequence). CDR3 size: 14 residues. V was cut by 5 bases and J by 5 bases, with 15 bases left in between. The DNA for the CDR3 is TGTGCCAGCAGCCTGAGGGGAGTGAGGACTGAAGCTTTCTTT. Translating gives CASSLRGVRTEAFF.

This clone was detected once. The V call is TRBV7-9, the J call TRBJ1-5, with 10 positions matching TRBD1. V shed 5 bases and J 11 bases; nucleotides not matched to a gene: 9. The germline gives CDR1 SEHNR, CDR2 FQNEAQ (reference sequence). This CDR3 has 14 amino acids. The CDR3 region has the DNA TGTGCCAGCAGCCTGGGACAGGGGAGCAAGGCCCAGCATTTT. The encoded protein is CASSLGQGSKAQHF. The full variable domain, its missing parts supplied by reference TRBV7-9 and TRBJ1-5, is DTGVSQNPRHKITKRGQNVTFRCDPISEHNRLYWYRQTLGQGPEFLTYFQNEAQLEKSRLLSDRFSAERPKGSFSTLEIQRTEQGDSAMYLCASSLGQGSKAQHFGDGTRLSIL.

A remark on this clone: Other DNA sequences from this sample encode an identical CDR3 as well. This rearrangement joins TRBV5-6 to TRBJ2-5, with D perhaps TRBD2 (5 bases). This CDR3 has 14 residues. CDR1 SGHDT and CDR2 YYEEEE come from the germline V gene. With 0 bases removed from V and 2 bases from J, the gap between germline ends came to 8 bases. The CDR3 reads CASSLVGDQETQYF. The CDR3 DNA sequence: TGTGCCAGCAGCTTGGTGGGAGATCAAGAGACCCAGTACTTC.

The chain recombines TRBV13 with TRBJ2-5; D perhaps matches TRBD2 (7 bases). Trimming stripped 5 bases from V and 2 bases from J, with 12 bases between. The CDR3 totals 14 residues. Germline CDR1 and CDR2: PRHDT and FYEKMQ (reference sequence). CDR3: CASSRGGVQETQYF. The CDR3 DNA sequence: TGTGCCAGCAGCCGAGGGGGGGTTCAAGAGACCCAGTACTTC. Full variable domain (rest looked up from reference TRBV13 and TRBJ2-5): AAGVIQSPRHLIKEKRETATLKCYPIPRHDTVYWYQQGPGQDPQFLISFYEKMQSDKGSIPDRFSAQQFSDYHSELNMSSLELGDSALYFCASSRGGVQETQYFGPGTRLLVL.

This clone appeared a single time. The rearrangement uses TRBV9 and TRBJ2-1; the D gene is possibly TRBD2 (6 bases). Deletions cut 3 bases from V and 7 bases from J, with 11 bases between. The CDR3 sequence is 13 residues long. Germline V gene data show CDR1 as SGDLS and CDR2 as YYNGEE. The CDR3 spells CASSGLGGNEQFF. CDR3 in DNA: TGTGCCAGCAGCGGACTAGGAGGTAATGAGCAGTTCTTC.

The V and J genes are TRBV6-1 and TRBJ1-5; 10 positions agree with TRBD1. Germline CDR1 MNHNS, CDR2 SASEGT. After removal of 1 base from V and 4 bases from J, the junction contained 10 bases not matched to a gene. The CDR3 is made up of 18 amino acids. CDR3 region: CASSEGGTGALLNQPQHF. The CDR3 DNA follows: TGTGCCAGCAGTGAAGGGGGGACAGGGGCCCTTTTAAATCAGCCCCAGCATTTT.

The V call is TRBV11-2, the J call TRBJ2-1; D is possibly TRBD2 (6 bases). CDR3 length: 12 amino acids. The germline gives CDR1 SGHAT, CDR2 FQNNGV. The V gene lost 4 bases and the J gene lost 8 bases, with 9 bases spanning the gap. This chain's CDR3 is CASSYASDEQFF. CDR3 nucleotides: TGTGCCAGCAGCTACGCTAGCGATGAGCAGTTCTTC.

To note about this clone: Other DNA sequences of this sample code for an identical CDR3. This chain joins TRBV4-1 and TRBJ2-1; D gene uncertain. Germline V CDR1 and CDR2: MGHRA, YSYEKL. V was cut by 1 base and J by 3 bases, with 7 bases left in between. The CDR3 loop spans 14 amino acids. Here the CDR3 reads CASSQVGDYNEQFF. The CDR3 region has the DNA TGCGCCAGCAGCCAAGTTGGGGACTACAATGAGCAGTTCTTC.

This clone was seen a single time. The gene calls are TRBV7-9 and TRBJ2-3; the D is unclear. V lost 4 bases to trimming and J lost 2 bases, with 13 bases between them. The CDR3 totals 15 residues. Germline V CDR1 and CDR2: SEHNR, FQNEAQ (reference sequence). CDR3 bases: TGTGCCAGCAGCTCGGGTTCCTTGATCACAGATACGCAGTATTTT. It specifies CASSSGSLITDTQYF.

The genes are TRBV5-8 and TRBJ1-6, with 8 positions matching TRBD1. V dropped 9 bases and J dropped 0; count of bases not matched to a gene: 14. CDR1 and CDR2 (germline): SGHTS, YDEGEE. The CDR3 sequence is 18 residues long. CDR3 region: CATYTPGQESSYNSPLHF. CDR3 sequence (DNA): TGTGCCACCTATACACCGGGACAGGAGAGCTCCTATAATTCACCCCTCCACTTT.

This rearrangement joins TRBV7-6 to TRBJ2-1; maybe TRBD2 (6 bases). This CDR3 comprises 17 residues. Trimming took 1 base from V and 2 from J, leaving 15 bases between them. Germline CDR1 SGHVS, CDR2 FNYEAQ. CDR3 bases: TGTGCCAGCAGCTTAGAACCTAGCGATGTGCCCTACAATGAGCAGTTCTTC. This encodes CASSLEPSDVPYNEQFF. The variable domain in full, completed from reference TRBV7-6 and TRBJ2-1, reads GAGVSQSPRYKVTKRGQDVALRCDPISGHVSLYWYRQALGQGPEFLTYFNYEAQQDKSGLPNDRFSAERPEGSISTLTIQRTEQRDSAMYRCASSLEPSDVPYNEQFFGPGTRLTVL.

This chain uses TRBV6-5 with TRBJ2-5; D might be TRBD1 (6 bases). The CDR3 totals 12 residues. The germline CDR1 and CDR2 sequences are MNHEY and SVGAGI. The V and J ends lost 7 bases and 3 bases respectively, with 9 bases between them. The CDR3 reads CASTRTEETQYF. In DNA form, the CDR3 reads TGTGCCAGCACCCGGACAGAAGAGACCCAGTACTTC.

V and J are TRBV4-1 and TRBJ1-1; D is undetermined. The CDR3 consists of 14 residues. V was pared by 0 bases and J by 7 bases, with 12 bases between. Germline CDR1 and CDR2: MGHRA and YSYEKL. The CDR3 bases are TGCGCCAGCAGCCAAGAGAGAGGGATCCTTGAAGCTTTCTTT. Translation: CASSQERGILEAFF.

CDR3 nucleotides: TGTGCCAGCAAAAGTGGCACCGGGGAGCTGTTTTTT. Its protein is CASKSGTGELFF. The chain is built from TRBV9 and TRBJ2-2, with D unclear. The CDR3 sequence is 12 residues long. Germline V gene sequence: CDR1 SGDLS, CDR2 YYNGEE. Deletions cut 6 bases from V and 4 bases from J, with 7 bases between.

V is TRBV11-2 and J is TRBJ1-5, with D hard to call. V dropped 3 bases and J dropped 4 bases, with 7 bases sitting between them. Germline V lookup: CDR1 SGHAT, CDR2 FQNNGV. This CDR3 comprises 13 residues. CDR3 region: CASSLGKNQPQHF. DNA of the CDR3: TGTGCCAGCAGCTTGGGGAAGAATCAGCCCCAGCATTTT.

The gene calls are TRBV5-5 and TRBJ1-4; D ambiguous. This CDR3 comprises 14 residues. V gave up 0 bases and J gave up 5 bases, with 8 bases separating them. The germline CDR1 and CDR2 sequences are SGHKS and YYEKEE (reference sequence). CDR3 in DNA: TGTGCCAGCAGCTTGGTGCGGGAGAATGAAAAACTGTTTTTT. It encodes CASSLVRENEKLFF.

V is TRBV13 and J is TRBJ2-3, with unresolved D. Trimming removed 1 base at V and 5 bases at J, with 7 bases between. Germline values: CDR1 PRHDT, CDR2 FYEKMQ (reference sequence). The CDR3 is 13 residues long. CDR3 in DNA: TGTGCCAGCAGCTTAGATCGAGAAGATACGCAGTATTTT. Its protein is CASSLDREDTQYF.

The chain links TRBV19 to TRBJ2-1; TRBD2 might be the D (6 bases). Looked up from germline, CDR1 is LNHDA and CDR2 is SQIVND (reference sequence). This CDR3 is built from 17 residues. V was shortened by 6 bases and J by 0 bases, with 18 bases between the two germline ends. CDR3 sequence reads: CASRFTSGTDSYNEQFF. For the CDR3, the DNA is TGTGCCAGTAGATTCACTTCCGGGACTGACTCCTACAATGAGCAGTTCTTC.

In its sample, this clone was seen a few times. The chain combines TRBV28 with TRBJ2-3, with 13 bases aligning to TRBD2. From germline, CDR1 is MDHEN and CDR2 SYDVKM. V dropped 5 bases and J dropped 2; count of bases not matched to a gene: 4. The CDR3 runs to 16 residues. CDR3 loop: CASSLLAGGATDTQYF. The CDR3 DNA follows: TGTGCCAGCAGTCTACTAGCGGGGGGGGCCACAGATACGCAGTATTTT.

The chain has TRBV27 and TRBJ1-5; D not certain. This CDR3 has 14 amino acids. The germline V and J ends were trimmed by 5 bases and 2 bases, with 10 bases remaining between them. Germline CDR1 MNHEY, CDR2 SMNVEV (reference sequence). CDR3 loop: CASSPRQGNQPQHF. The CDR3 DNA sequence: TGTGCCAGCAGTCCCCGGCAGGGCAATCAGCCCCAGCATTTT.

The chain couples TRBV29-1 to TRBJ2-7, with D possibly matching TRBD1 (6 bases). This CDR3 contains 13 residues. Germline lookup yields CDR1 SQVTM and CDR2 ANQGSEA. V lost 5 bases to trimming and J lost 0 bases, with 11 bases between them. The CDR3 reads CSVRTDSSYEQYF. The CDR3 DNA sequence: TGCAGCGTTCGGACGGACAGCTCCTACGAGCAGTACTTC.

This chain joins TRBV6-1 and TRBJ1-5; D gene unclear. The V end was cut by 1 base, the J end by 1 base, with 17 bases between. CDR1 is MNHNS and CDR2 is SASEGT in the germline V gene. This CDR3 spans 18 amino acids. CDR3 DNA sequence: TGTGCCAGCAGTGAAGAGGAGGCCCCTATGTACAGCAATCAGCCCCAGCATTTT. Amino acid sequence: CASSEEEAPMYSNQPQHF.

J is TRBJ2-2 and V is TRBV10-2; 8 bases map to TRBD1. J gave up 6 bases and V 7 bases, and 10 bases lay outside the gene matches. Germline V gene lookup returns CDR1 WSHSY and CDR2 SAAADI. CDR3 length: 15 amino acids. The CDR3 reads CASNSPDRGAGELFF. The CDR3 DNA sequence: TGCGCCAGCAACTCCCCTGACAGGGGCGCCGGGGAGCTGTTTTTT.

J is TRBJ1-2 and V is TRBV19; a weak D match, TRBD1 (6 bases). Germline loops: CDR1 LNHDA, CDR2 SQIVND (reference sequence). This CDR3 region has 14 residues. The ends were cut back, 8 bases at V and 3 bases at J, with 16 bases in the middle. The CDR3: CASLPTGMYYGYTF. CDR3 coding DNA: TGTGCCAGTTTACCGACAGGAATGTACTATGGCTACACCTTC.

The chain carries TRBV11-2 and TRBJ1-1, with 9 positions matching TRBD1. V shed 7 bases and J 2 bases; nucleotides not matched to a gene: 14. The CDR3 is made up of 17 amino acids. CDR1 is SGHAT, CDR2 FQNNGV, per germline. The CDR3 DNA reads TGTGCCAGCATCCCGACGGCTTCGGACAGGGGTAACACTGAAGCTTTCTTT. This gives the protein CASIPTASDRGNTEAFF.

This chain joins TRBV27 and TRBJ2-1; D possibly uses TRBD1 or TRBD2 (5 bases each). The CDR3 spans 14 residues. Germline assignment: CDR1 MNHEY and CDR2 SMNVEV (reference sequence). The ends were cut back, 5 bases at V and 6 bases at J, with 14 bases in the middle. CDR3 in DNA: TGTGCCAGCAGTCCGGGACCTATCCCCAATGAGCAGTTCTTC. The encoded protein is CASSPGPIPNEQFF.

This clone appeared once. The chain recombines TRBV2 with TRBJ2-5; no definite D call. Trimming took 0 bases from V and 11 from J, leaving 19 bases between them. Germline CDR1 reads SNHLY; CDR2 reads FYNNEI. CDR3 length: 15 amino acids. CDR3 sequence reads: CASSEALGPYGEQYF. As DNA, the CDR3 is TGTGCCAGCAGTGAAGCGTTGGGCCCGTACGGAGAGCAGTACTTC. Together with reference TRBV2 and TRBJ2-5, the CDR3 gives the full variable domain: EPEVTQTPSHQVTQMGQEVILRCVPISNHLYFYWYRQILGQKVEFLVSFYNNEISEKSEIFDDQFSVERPDGSNFTLKIRSTKLEDSAMYFCASSEALGPYGEQYFGPGTRLLVL.

The gene calls are TRBV7-6 and TRBJ2-7; 9 nucleotides agree with TRBD1. With 5 bases clipped from V and 1 base from J, the junction kept 3 bases outside the gene matches. The CDR3 consists of 14 residues. CDR1 and CDR2 (germline): SGHVS, FNYEAQ. The CDR3 protein is CASSADRGSYEQYF. DNA of the CDR3: TGTGCCAGCAGCGCGGACAGGGGTTCCTACGAGCAGTACTTC.